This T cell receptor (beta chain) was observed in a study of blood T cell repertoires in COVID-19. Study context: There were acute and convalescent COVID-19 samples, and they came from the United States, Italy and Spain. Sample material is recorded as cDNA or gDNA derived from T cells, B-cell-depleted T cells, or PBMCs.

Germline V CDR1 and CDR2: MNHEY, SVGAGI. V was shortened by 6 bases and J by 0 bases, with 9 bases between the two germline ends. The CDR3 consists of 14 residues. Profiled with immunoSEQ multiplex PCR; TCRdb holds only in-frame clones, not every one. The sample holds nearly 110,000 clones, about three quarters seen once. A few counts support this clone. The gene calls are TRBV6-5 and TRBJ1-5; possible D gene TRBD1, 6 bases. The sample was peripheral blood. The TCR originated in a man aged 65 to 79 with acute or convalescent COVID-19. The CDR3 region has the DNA TGTGCCAGCAGGGCAGGGGATAGCAATCAGCCCCAGCATTTT. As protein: CASRAGDSNQPQHF.